This T cell receptor beta chain was captured in a study of blood T cell repertoires in COVID-19 (dated by TCRdb to about 2020). Notes on the research overall: Samples from collaborators originated in the United States, Italy and Spain and spanned both the acute and convalescent phases of COVID-19. Samples were obtained from the ongoing ImmuneRACE study (first 160 participants) and from over 1,000 subjects provided by 6 global collaborators. The repertoires were made available in a free public database intended to serve as a resource for research on the immune response to SARS-CoV-2. The dataset comprised deeply sampled blood TCRbeta repertoires from subjects exposed to, actively infected with, or recovered from COVID-19. Nearly every sample came with metadata listing a de-identified subject ID, COVID-19 status, age in years and sex. The material from the prospective study consisted of cDNA or gDNA derived from T cells, B-cell-depleted T cells, or PBMCs. Where available, HLA class I and class II types were taken from metadata supplied by the sample provider and were not determined by assay-based typing. What the research found in general, with its limitations: The quantity of clinical and demographic metadata differed by source and by participant and was supplied without curation.

From its cysteine to its phenylalanine, the CDR3 spans 17 amino acids. The retained sequence is limited to the CDR3, 51 bases, with the frame set at the first base. About this clone itself: What antigen it recognizes has not been identified. It has no much larger one-base neighbor in the sample; base qualities were not kept.

TCRbeta CDR3 regions were amplified from genomic DNA by means of the immunoSEQ Assay, a bias-controlled multiplex PCR. Per the authors' processing: Nucleated cell counts per sample were estimated from amplification of reference gene primers within the assay. Sequence reads were collapsed and filtered to measure the absolute abundance of every unique TCRbeta CDR3 rearrangement. For each sample, productive Simpson clonality was calculated as the square root of Simpson's diversity index over productive rearrangements. In its TCRdb copy, this immuneACCESS table keeps in-frame sequences only and misses some clones. Where compared with another copy, unresolved V genes explain less than half of these, and the others have no known cause. V and J calls plus clone size are reproduced from that table; the DNA served to infer D and trimming. Here the sample has approximately 210,000 clones; more than 70% occur a single time. The ten largest make up 2.5% to 3% of the sample.

Collaborating institutions collected whole blood in K2EDTA tubes following their own protocols. For TCRbeta analysis, collaborators shipped samples as frozen whole blood, isolated PBMCs, or DNA extracted from either of those sample types. The clonotype was recovered from a man aged 50 or older with active or convalescent COVID-19. Sequencing was carried out using peripheral blood. The chain is made from TRBV21-1 and TRBJ1-3. TRBV21-1 is given as a pseudogene. The CDR3 is CASSKGGGRGPGNTIYF. The DNA sequence is as follows: TGTGCCAGCAGCAAAGGGGGGGGCAGGGGCCCCGGAAACACCATATATTTT.